A single sample gave rise to the 24 T cell receptor beta chains below, sequenced in a study of T cell responses to AZD1222 COVID-19 vaccine. Here immunoSEQ multiplex PCR was the method, and the copy in TCRdb shows in-frame clones only, minus some. The data hold over 120,000 clones, with about 90% observed a single time. Source: peripheral blood, taken 28 days after the second AZD1222 dose. These receptors all come from an adult who received the AZD1222 COVID-19 vaccine.

The table lists this clone with a count of one. V usage is TRBV19 and J usage is TRBJ1-5; perhaps TRBD1 as D (5 bases). Deletions cut 8 bases from V and 7 bases from J, with 18 bases between. This CDR3 is 14 amino acids long. The germline gives CDR1 LNHDA, CDR2 SQIVND (reference sequence). The CDR3 nucleotides are TGTGCCAGTTGTGGTCGGGGGGACGACCAGCCCCAGCATTTT. This translates into CASCGRGDDQPQHF.

This clone was picked up one time. The rearrangement uses TRBV11-1 and TRBJ1-1; D is unclear. Germline CDR1 SGHAT, CDR2 FQDESV (reference sequence). Trimming removed 2 bases at V and 3 bases at J, with 7 bases between. The CDR3 contains 13 residues. The CDR3 nucleotides read TGTGCCAGCAGCTTACGAGAGGACACTGAAGCTTTCTTT. Translated, it gives CASSLREDTEAFF.

J is TRBJ1-1 and V is TRBV19; a possible D gene is TRBD1 (5 bases). Germline V CDR1 and CDR2: LNHDA, SQIVND (reference sequence). The CDR3 contains 16 residues. V dropped 6 bases and J dropped 4 bases, with 21 bases sitting between them. The CDR3 sequence: CASSPMGRPGGTEAFF. CDR3 nucleotides: TGTGCCAGTAGCCCAATGGGGCGGCCGGGGGGCACTGAAGCTTTCTTT.

The chain recombines TRBV5-6 with TRBJ2-5, with 9 bases matching TRBD1. The germline gives CDR1 SGHDT, CDR2 YYEEEE. This CDR3 is built from 14 residues. V lost 4 bases, J lost 6 bases, and 7 bases stayed unmatched. The CDR3 DNA reads as TGTGCCAGCAGCGACAGGGGGACGGTGAAGACCCAGTACTTC. It codes for CASSDRGTVKTQYF.

V is TRBV19 and J is TRBJ2-1; 8 nucleotides line up with TRBD2. This CDR3 comprises 14 residues. The V gene end was trimmed by 5 bases and the J gene end by 13 bases; junction bases not matched to a gene: 13. CDR1 and CDR2 from the germline V gene are LNHDA and SQIVND (reference sequence). As DNA, the CDR3 is TGTGCCAGTAGTCGCCTTGGCGGCGGGGGGACCCAGTTCTTC. Its translation is CASSRLGGGGTQFF.

V usage is TRBV10-2 and J usage is TRBJ2-7; 9 nucleotides match TRBD1. The J segment lost 2 bases and the V segment lost 5 bases, leaving 4 bases of the junction unmatched. Looked up from germline, CDR1 is WSHSY and CDR2 is SAAADI. The CDR3 consists of 14 residues. In DNA form, the CDR3 reads TGCGCCAGCAGTAGACAGGGGGGCACCTACGAGCAGTACTTC. Translating it yields CASSRQGGTYEQYF.

This sequence joins TRBV20-1 and TRBJ1-5; D not certain. Germline V gene data show CDR1 as DFQATT and CDR2 as SNEGSKA (reference sequence). Trimming pared 8 bases from V and 0 bases from J, leaving 17 bases between. There are 15 residues in the CDR3. The CDR3 coding sequence is TGCAGTCTTAGTGGCGACCGATATAGCAATCAGCCCCAGCATTTT. Translation: CSLSGDRYSNQPQHF.

The chain has TRBV3-1 (or the pseudogene TRBV3-2) and TRBJ2-1; 11 bases line up with TRBD2. J gave up 3 bases and V 3 bases, and 7 bases lay outside the gene matches. Germline V lookup: CDR1 LGHDT, CDR2 YNNKEL (reference sequence). The CDR3 is 17 residues long. The CDR3, as DNA: TGTGCCAGCAGCCAGAGCATAGCGGGAGGGGGCTACAATGAGCAGTTCTTC. The encoded protein is CASSQSIAGGGYNEQFF.

The CDR3 DNA is TGTGCCAGTAGTATACCCCGGGGAGGGATCCCCTACGAGCAGTACTTC. As protein: CASSIPRGGIPYEQYF. The V gene is TRBV19, the J gene TRBJ2-7; TRBD2 aligns across 7 bases. The J segment lost 2 bases and the V segment lost 2 bases, leaving 9 bases of the junction unmatched. The CDR3 spans 16 residues. CDR1 is LNHDA and CDR2 is SQIVND in the germline V gene (reference sequence).

The J gene is TRBJ1-1, the V gene TRBV28, with a possible D match to TRBD1 (5 bases). CDR3 length equals 14 residues. CDR1 and CDR2 (germline): MDHEN, SYDVKM. Trimming took off 5 bases at V and 1 base at J, with 11 bases between the two ends. The CDR3 DNA follows: TGTGCCAGCAGTCCCCGGGGCGCGAACACTGAAGCTTTCTTT. This encodes CASSPRGANTEAFF.

V is TRBV7-2 and J is TRBJ1-5; D perhaps matches TRBD1 (6 bases). Germline assignment: CDR1 SGHTA and CDR2 FQGNSA. The CDR3 runs 15 residues. V was shortened by 5 bases and J by 3 bases, with 14 bases between the two germline ends. The DNA of the CDR3 is TGTGCCAGCAGCCCCCGGGGGGGGCCCAATCAGCCCCAGCATTTT. Protein sequence: CASSPRGGPNQPQHF.

The chain uses TRBV28 and TRBJ2-5; D is tentatively TRBD1 or TRBD2 (6 bases each). The CDR3 is 13 amino acids. The germline CDR1 and CDR2 sequences are MDHEN and SYDVKM. V lost 6 bases, J lost 5 bases, and 13 bases lay in between. In nucleotides, the CDR3 is TGTGCCAGCAGCACCGGGGGCACTGAGACCCAGTACTTC. Amino acid sequence: CASSTGGTETQYF.

The rearrangement uses TRBV7-8 and TRBJ2-7; no definite D call. Trimming took 2 bases from V and 0 from J, leaving 8 bases between them. This CDR3 region has 14 residues. The germline gives CDR1 SGHVS, CDR2 FQNEAQ. CDR3 loop: CASSLRTVSYEQYF. For the CDR3, the DNA is TGTGCCAGCAGCTTACGGACCGTCTCCTACGAGCAGTACTTC. The entire variable domain, with the rest obtained from reference TRBV7-8 and TRBJ2-7, is as follows: GAGVSQSPRYKVAKRGQDVALRCDPISGHVSLFWYQQALGQGPEFLTYFQNEAQLDKSGLPSDRFFAERPEGSVSTLKIQRTQQEDSAVYLCASSLRTVSYEQYFGPGTRLTVT.

This clone was seen more than once but under ten times. The gene calls are TRBV11-3 and TRBJ2-1, with D perhaps matching TRBD1 (6 bases). Deletions cut 4 bases from V and 1 base from J, with 8 bases between. CDR3 length: 14 residues. Germline CDR1 reads SGHNT; CDR2 reads YENEEA. The DNA for the CDR3 is TGTGCCAGCAGCTCACAGGGTTCCTACAATGAGCAGTTCTTC. This sequence encodes CASSSQGSYNEQFF.

The chain combines TRBV2 with TRBJ1-5; TRBD1 might be the D (5 bases). This CDR3 contains 15 residues. Trimming shortened V by 7 bases and J by 0 bases, and 13 bases separated the two germline ends. The V gene's germline CDR1 is SNHLY and CDR2 FYNNEI. CDR3 amino acids: CASKSTVISNQPQHF. The CDR3 DNA reads as TGTGCCAGCAAATCGACAGTAATTAGCAATCAGCCCCAGCATTTT.

The chain employs TRBV30 and TRBJ2-1; 11 bases line up with TRBD1. J gave up 14 bases and V 4 bases, and 10 bases lay outside the gene matches. This CDR3 is 13 amino acids long. Germline V gives CDR1 GTSNPN, CDR2 SVGIG (reference sequence). The CDR3 coding sequence is TGTGCCTGGACTCGGGACAGGGGGAATCGGAAGTTCTTC. It translates to CAWTRDRGNRKFF.

The genes are TRBV5-1 and TRBJ1-5; no clear D. Trimming stripped 0 bases from V and 4 bases from J, with 5 bases between. There are 13 residues in the CDR3. The germline V gene has CDR1 SGHRS and CDR2 YFSETQ. DNA of the CDR3: TGCGCCAGCAGCTTGGGACCGAATCAGCCCCAGCATTTT. Translation gives CASSLGPNQPQHF.

In this sample, this clone turned up once. The rearrangement uses TRBV27 and TRBJ2-1, with TRBD2 matching 10 bases. J lost 4 bases, V lost 6 bases, and 6 bases had no gene match. Germline V gene lookup returns CDR1 MNHEY and CDR2 SMNVEV (reference sequence). CDR3 length equals 15 residues. The CDR3: CASRTSGNKYNEQFF. The CDR3 nucleotides read TGTGCCAGCAGAACTAGCGGGAACAAATACAATGAGCAGTTCTTC.

V and J are TRBV6-4 and TRBJ2-5; 8 bases match TRBD1. V trimming: 6 bases; J trimming: 2 bases; junction bases outside the gene matches: 8. Germline V CDR1 and CDR2: MRHNA, SNTAGT. This CDR3 is 15 amino acids long. DNA for the CDR3: TGTGCCAGCAGGTCAGGGGGCTTGGGGCAAGAGACCCAGTACTTC. Protein product: CASRSGGLGQETQYF.

CDR3 coding DNA: TGCGCCAGCAGCTTGGCGGGCATGAGTAATCAGCCCCAGCATTTT. It is translated as CASSLAGMSNQPQHF. The chain is built from TRBV5-1 and TRBJ1-5; D unresolved. This CDR3 contains 15 residues. Trimming pared 0 bases from V and 4 bases from J, leaving 11 bases between. Germline V gene data show CDR1 as SGHRS and CDR2 as YFSETQ.

The chain links TRBV4-3 to TRBJ1-4; D unresolved. CDR3 length equals 17 residues. Germline lookup yields CDR1 LGHNA and CDR2 YSLEER. Trimming removed 1 base at V and 3 bases at J, with 15 bases between. This chain's CDR3 is CASSQGGRVDANEKLFF. CDR3 DNA sequence: TGCGCCAGCAGCCAAGGGGGTCGAGTGGATGCTAATGAAAAACTGTTTTTT.

The chain has TRBV5-4 and TRBJ1-2; 8 nucleotides match TRBD1. In germline, CDR1 is SGHNT, CDR2 YYREEE (reference sequence). J lost 7 bases, V lost 3 bases, and 5 bases had no gene match. CDR3 length: 13 amino acids. CDR3 region: CASSSYGTGGYTF. CDR3 nucleotides: TGTGCCAGCAGCTCCTACGGGACAGGTGGCTACACCTTC. Full variable domain (rest looked up from reference TRBV5-4 and TRBJ1-2): ETGVTQSPTHLIKTRGQQVTLRCSSQSGHNTVSWYQQALGQGPQFIFQYYREEENGRGNFPPRFSGLQFPNYSSELNVNALELDDSALYLCASSSYGTGGYTFGSGTRLTVV.

The V call is TRBV27, the J call TRBJ2-1; 10 bases agree with TRBD2. This CDR3 has 16 residues. V lost 1 base and J lost 3; bases outside the gene matches: 3. Germline CDR1 MNHEY, CDR2 SMNVEV (reference sequence). The CDR3 region is CASSLYIAGGYNEQFF. The CDR3 bases are TGTGCCAGCAGTTTATATATAGCGGGAGGCTACAATGAGCAGTTCTTC.

This chain joins TRBV28 and TRBJ1-4, with D maybe TRBD1 (5 bases). Germline V gene lookup returns CDR1 MDHEN and CDR2 SYDVKM. There are 15 residues in the CDR3. The V gene lost 7 bases and the J gene lost 5 bases, with 17 bases spanning the gap. The CDR3 DNA follows: TGTGCCAGCACCCCCGGGACCACAAGCAATGAAAAACTGTTTTTT. This gives the protein CASTPGTTSNEKLFF.